Following are 21 T cell receptor beta chains from one sample sequenced in a study of blood T cells in healthy people across ages (dated by TCRdb to 2013 to 2016). The library was obtained by 5' RACE. Sequencing used an Illumina HiSeq 2500. A second PCR of roughly 7 to 11 cycles was performed with a sample-barcoded 5' primer and a J-beta primer mix. TCRdb applied fastp at Q25 and MiXCR to the public reads, then kept only in-frame beta chains. When rows share a CDR3 protein, they turn into one entry using the most common DNA and genes. This sample comprises approximately 800,000 distinct CDR3 sequences, approximately 65% of them detected only once. Of the sample, 25% to 30% falls within the top ten clones. The sample was blood. These receptors were collected from a young man in good health.

The chain joins TRBV2 to TRBJ1-5, with D hard to call. This CDR3 has 15 residues. V gave up 1 base and J gave up 2 bases, with 9 bases separating them. CDR1 is SNHLY, CDR2 FYNNEI, per germline. Here the CDR3 DNA reads TGTGCCAGCAGTGAAGGGCAATCTGGCAATCAGCCCCAGCATTTT. This codes for CASSEGQSGNQPQHF.

This clonotype was observed a single time. V gene TRBV4-3 combines with J gene TRBJ2-3; 7 bases fit TRBD1. Germline V gene sequence: CDR1 LGHNA, CDR2 YSLEER. The CDR3 contains 15 residues. Losses at the gene ends were 0 bases for V and 6 bases for J; bases not matched to a gene: 6. The CDR3 spells CASSQDLQGSDTQYF. CDR3 DNA sequence: TGCGCCAGCAGCCAAGATCTACAGGGGAGCGATACGCAGTATTTT.

This clonotype was seen more than once but under ten times. The chain couples TRBV12-3 or TRBV12-4 to TRBJ2-3, with D unresolved. V lost 7 bases and J 7 bases, leaving 12 bases between the germline ends. The CDR3 extends over 12 amino acids. The CDR3 coding sequence is TGTGCCAGCACCCTTGCTACGAATACGCAGTATTTT. Translating gives CASTLATNTQYF.

V is TRBV20-1 and J is TRBJ2-6, with D perhaps matching TRBD2 (6 bases). V lost 1 base to trimming and J lost 2 bases, with 9 bases between them. Germline V gene lookup returns CDR1 DFQATT and CDR2 SNEGSKA (reference sequence). There are 15 residues in the CDR3. The DNA of the CDR3 is TGCAGTGCTAGAGGGGGGGAGACTGGGGCCAACGTCCTGACTTTC. It specifies CSARGGETGANVLTF.

The chain uses TRBV7-8 and TRBJ2-1; tentative D call: TRBD2 (6 bases). V gave up 5 bases and J gave up 0 bases, with 14 bases separating them. The CDR3 has 16 residues. The germline V gene encodes CDR1 SGHVS and CDR2 FQNEAQ. CDR3 loop: CASSPPGESSYNEQFF. For the CDR3, the DNA is TGTGCCAGCAGCCCCCCGGGAGAAAGCTCCTACAATGAGCAGTTCTTC.

The V call is TRBV29-1, the J call TRBJ2-7; 8 nucleotides line up with TRBD1. Trimming took 1 base from V and 0 from J; bases not matched to a gene: 5. Germline CDR1 reads SQVTM; CDR2 reads ANQGSEA. The CDR3 length is 15 residues. CDR3 amino acids: CSVEVRTGSSYEQYF. The CDR3 nucleotides read TGCAGCGTTGAAGTTCGGACAGGGAGCTCCTACGAGCAGTACTTC.

J is TRBJ2-7 and V is TRBV3-1, with 7 bases lining up with TRBD1. With 4 bases clipped from V and 2 bases from J, the junction kept 8 bases outside the gene matches. Germline CDR1 is LGHDT and CDR2 is YNNKEL (reference sequence). The CDR3 contains 15 residues. CDR3 sequence: CASSRGQEGAYEQYF. For the CDR3, the DNA is TGTGCCAGCAGCCGAGGACAGGAAGGGGCCTACGAGCAGTACTTC.

The CDR3 nucleotides read TGCAGTCTCCCCCGGAACAGCGAGTCCTACGAGCAGTACTTC. Translating it yields CSLPRNSESYEQYF. The V and J genes are TRBV20-1 and TRBJ2-7; D unclear. Germline CDR1 is DFQATT and CDR2 is SNEGSKA (reference sequence). The CDR3 contains 14 residues. The ends were cut back, 8 bases at V and 1 base at J, with 18 bases in the middle.

In its sample, this clonotype was seen a few times. V usage is TRBV7-9 and J usage is TRBJ2-1, with TRBD2 matching over 16 bases. CDR3 size: 18 residues. CDR1 is SEHNR, CDR2 FQNEAQ, per germline (reference sequence). The V and J ends lost 5 bases and 1 base, in that order; junction bases with no gene match: 5. CDR3 DNA sequence: TGTGCCAGCAGCCCGGGACTAGCGGGGGGGCGTTCCTACAATGAGCAGTTCTTC. Protein: CASSPGLAGGRSYNEQFF.

The chain links TRBV7-9 to TRBJ2-4, with D perhaps TRBD1 or TRBD2 (5 bases each). With the DNA end fitting TRBJ2-7 better, the J assignment may be wrong. Germline V lookup: CDR1 SEHNR, CDR2 FQNEAQ (reference sequence). This CDR3 is 11 amino acids long. CDR3 residues: CASMGVHEQYF. The CDR3 nucleotides are TGTGCCAGCATGGGGGTCCACGAGCAGTACTTC.

This clonotype was detected only a few times. A clone one base away is much larger, so this may be a read error. The CDR3 nucleotides read TGCAGCGTTGAAGGGGCAGGCGGGGGCAATGAGCAGTTCTTC. Its translation: CSVEGAGGGNEQFF. The chain links TRBV29-1 to TRBJ2-1; TRBD2 agrees at 7 bases. V trimming: 1 base; J trimming: 6 bases; junction bases outside the gene matches: 6. The CDR3 contains 14 residues. The germline CDR1 and CDR2 sequences are SQVTM and ANQGSEA.

The gene calls are TRBV3-1 and TRBJ2-3; the D is unclear. This CDR3 is 12 amino acids long. Germline lookup yields CDR1 LGHDT and CDR2 YNNKEL (reference sequence). V lost 0 bases to trimming and J lost 6 bases, with 4 bases between them. CDR3 sequence: CASSQEYDTQYF. DNA for the CDR3: TGTGCCAGCAGCCAAGAGTATGATACGCAGTATTTT.

This clonotype has ten or more counts. V and J are TRBV21-1 and TRBJ2-5; the table assigns TRBD1, which was not confirmed against the DNA. TRBV21-1 has pseudogene status. This CDR3 is 16 amino acids long. This CDR3 is CASSARVGEVKETQYF. The CDR3 DNA reads as TGTGCCAGCAGCGCCCGTGTAGGGGAAGTCAAGGAGACCCAGTACTTC.

The chain joins TRBV7-2 to TRBJ2-5; D remains unclear. The end of the DNA aligns better with TRBJ2-7, so the J call may be wrong. The CDR3 is 12 amino acids. Germline V gene data show CDR1 as SGHTA and CDR2 as FQGNSA. The CDR3 region is CASSPLDSEQYF. Here the CDR3 DNA reads TGTGCCAGCAGCCCCCTCGATAGCGAGCAGTACTTC.

This sequence joins TRBV6-5 and TRBJ2-5, with D hard to call. The CDR3 runs to 14 residues. In germline, CDR1 is MNHEY, CDR2 SVGAGI. Trimming took 5 bases from V and 4 from J, leaving 14 bases between them. The CDR3 region is CASSLNGYRETQYF. The CDR3 DNA is TGTGCCAGCAGTCTCAATGGCTATAGAGAGACCCAGTACTTC.

The table lists this clonotype with a few counts. The chain recombines TRBV28 with TRBJ1-5; D call uncertain. This CDR3 region has 18 residues. From germline, CDR1 is MDHEN and CDR2 SYDVKM. The V and J ends lost 5 bases and 0 bases respectively, with 20 bases between them. The DNA of the CDR3 is TGTGCCAGCAGTCCGGCGCCTGGCGGATGGTATAGCAATCAGCCCCAGCATTTT. This encodes CASSPAPGGWYSNQPQHF.

This clonotype was observed at least ten times. The chain links TRBV6-2 or TRBV6-3 to TRBJ2-1, with a weak D call TRBD1 (6 bases). Germline-derived CDR1 and CDR2 are MNHEY and SVGEGT. There are 12 residues in the CDR3. Trimming cost V 7 bases and J 4 bases, with 8 bases left between them. This chain's CDR3 is CASTDSYNEQFF. The CDR3 region has the DNA TGTGCCAGCACGGACAGTTACAATGAGCAGTTCTTC.

In its sample, this clonotype was seen once. This sequence joins TRBV7-9 and TRBJ2-2; TRBD1 matches 8 bases. Trimming took 3 bases from V and 9 from J; bases not matched to a gene: 9. The CDR3 extends over 15 amino acids. Per the germline V gene, CDR1 is SEHNR and CDR2 is FQNEAQ (reference sequence). CDR3 sequence: CASSFPGQGDRELFF. The CDR3 DNA reads as TGTGCCAGCAGCTTTCCTGGACAGGGCGATAGGGAGCTGTTTTTT.

This clonotype was seen a few times. V usage is TRBV11-3 and J usage is TRBJ2-3, with D perhaps matching TRBD2 (6 bases). This CDR3 is 15 amino acids long. The germline CDR1 and CDR2 sequences are SGHNT and YENEEA. Trimming cost V 4 bases and J 4 bases, with 15 bases left between them. The CDR3 is CASSSGGDPADTQYF. The CDR3 DNA follows: TGTGCCAGCAGCTCAGGCGGGGATCCGGCAGATACGCAGTATTTT.

The chain uses TRBV10-3 and TRBJ1-6; 7 bases are shared with TRBD1. Losses at the gene ends were 7 bases for V and 5 bases for J; bases not matched to a gene: 14. The length of the CDR3 is 17 residues. Germline CDR1 and CDR2: ENHRY and SYGVKD. In DNA, the CDR3 is TGTGCCATCAATAGCCATCCTACAGGGGCAAATAATTCACCCCTCCACTTT. Its protein product is CAINSHPTGANNSPLHF.

CDR3 coding DNA: TGCGCCAGCAGCCAAGAAAGAGCAGGGGGAATGGGTGAAAAACTGTTTTTT. Its translation is CASSQERAGGMGEKLFF. The V call is TRBV4-3, the J call TRBJ1-4; 7 bases line up with TRBD1. The V gene end was trimmed by 0 bases and the J gene end by 7 bases; junction bases not matched to a gene: 11. CDR3 size: 17 residues. CDR1 and CDR2 from the germline V gene are LGHNA and YSLEER.